These 29 T cell receptor beta chains originate from one sample sequenced in a study of T-cell memory formation after mild COVID-19. TCRdb ran MiXCR on the 5' RACE reads and lists one entry per CDR3 protein. This table has around 500,000 distinct CDR3 sequences, roughly 18% appearing once. The sequencing input was PBMCs or a T cell subset sorted from them (not recorded which). Source of these receptors: an adult woman who had mild COVID-19 (a few samples of this study predate the infection). Cell type and time point are not known.

This chain uses TRBV3-1 with TRBJ2-1; 10 bases fit TRBD2. CDR1 is LGHDT and CDR2 is YNNKEL in the germline V gene (reference sequence). The CDR3 loop spans 17 amino acids. The trim removed 6 bases at V and 5 bases at J, leaving 13 bases unmatched. The CDR3 protein is CASSPPSGSGRDNEQFF. Here the CDR3 DNA reads TGTGCCAGCAGTCCTCCATCGGGAAGCGGGAGGGACAATGAGCAGTTCTTC.

This sequence joins TRBV10-3 and TRBJ1-2; D ambiguous. Per germline, CDR1 ENHRY and CDR2 SYGVKD. The CDR3 runs 12 residues. Trimming cost V 6 bases and J 4 bases, with 9 bases left between them. CDR3 DNA: TGTGCCATCAGACCTGAGGGCTATGGCTACACCTTC. The encoded protein is CAIRPEGYGYTF.

The chain employs TRBV12-3 or TRBV12-4 and TRBJ2-7; D not resolved. V gave up 0 bases and J gave up 5 bases, with 5 bases separating them. This CDR3 region has 12 residues. For the CDR3, the DNA is TGTGCCAGCAGTTTAGCCGCGCACGAGCAGTACTTC. As protein: CASSLAAHEQYF.

The chain carries TRBV6-5 and TRBJ2-2; D may be TRBD1 (5 bases). CDR1 is MNHEY and CDR2 is SVGAGI in the germline V gene. Trimming pared 6 bases from V and 0 bases from J, leaving 14 bases between. This CDR3 contains 16 residues. CDR3 residues: CASRLDRDANTGELFF. The CDR3, as DNA: TGTGCCAGCAGATTAGACAGAGACGCGAACACCGGGGAGCTGTTTTTT.

The chain joins TRBV27 to TRBJ2-1; 7 nucleotides align to TRBD1. CDR1 and CDR2 (germline): MNHEY, SMNVEV (reference sequence). This CDR3 region has 16 residues. The trim removed 3 bases at V and 9 bases at J, leaving 14 bases unmatched. CDR3 in amino acids: CASSFSGTAHLGEQFF. CDR3 bases: TGTGCCAGCAGTTTCTCCGGGACAGCCCATCTGGGTGAGCAGTTCTTC.

The sample holds a few counts of this clonotype. The chain couples TRBV7-2 to TRBJ2-6, with D maybe TRBD1 (7 bases). The germline CDR1 and CDR2 sequences are SGHTA and FQGNSA. Trimming pared 2 bases from V and 2 bases from J, leaving 10 bases between. CDR3 length equals 16 residues. DNA for the CDR3: TGTGCCAGCAGCTTACGCGGGACAGCTGGGGCCAACGTCCTGACTTTC. Protein product: CASSLRGTAGANVLTF.

This clonotype was counted only a few times. The chain uses TRBV11-3 and TRBJ2-5; 8 nucleotides agree with TRBD1. The CDR3 sequence is 15 residues long. Germline loops: CDR1 SGHNT, CDR2 YENEEA. V dropped 4 bases and J dropped 3; count of bases not matched to a gene: 7. CDR3 sequence: CASSSHTTGEETQYF. The CDR3 coding sequence is TGTGCCAGCAGCTCCCACACGACAGGGGAAGAGACCCAGTACTTC.

V usage is TRBV7-3 and J usage is TRBJ2-2, with D tentatively TRBD2 (6 bases). Germline values: CDR1 SGHTA, CDR2 FQGTGA. The CDR3 runs to 16 residues. V was clipped by 5 bases and J by 0 bases, with 13 bases between them. CDR3 loop: CASSRSGRPNTGELFF. The CDR3 DNA is TGTGCCAGCAGCCGTTCCGGGAGACCGAACACCGGGGAGCTGTTTTTT.

This chain joins TRBV20-1 and TRBJ2-3, with D possibly TRBD1 on 6 matching bases. The CDR3 has 12 amino acids. CDR1 and CDR2 (germline): DFQATT, SNEGSKA (reference sequence). V lost 7 bases and J lost 4, with 12 bases in between. The CDR3 nucleotides are TGCAGTGGGAACAGGGTCGCAGATACGCAGTATTTT. Protein product: CSGNRVADTQYF.

This clonotype showed up just a few times. The chain couples TRBV5-1 to TRBJ1-1; 7 nucleotides align to TRBD1. V shed 1 base, J shed 1 base, and the junction held 4 bases outside the gene matches. The germline gives CDR1 SGHRS, CDR2 YFSETQ. CDR3 length: 15 residues. The DNA for the CDR3 is TGCGCCAGCAGCTTGAACCAGGGGGGGAACACTGAAGCTTTCTTT. It specifies CASSLNQGGNTEAFF.

This clonotype appeared a few times. The junction does not match germline at one end; this may be a read error. The genes are TRBV7-7 and TRBJ2-2; D is ambiguous. Germline V gene data show CDR1 as SSHAT and CDR2 as FNYEAQ (reference sequence). The CDR3 contains 15 residues. CDR3 nucleotides: TGTGCTAGCAGCGTATCCCTGGGCAGCCGCGGGGAGCTGTTTTTT. This translates into CASSVSLGSRGELFF.

The sample holds one count of this clonotype. This sequence joins TRBV5-1 and TRBJ2-7; D remains ambiguous. Trimming removed 4 bases at V and 3 bases at J, with 11 bases between. The CDR3 contains 13 residues. Germline V gene data show CDR1 as SGHRS and CDR2 as YFSETQ. This CDR3 reads CASSVTASYEQYF. CDR3 coding DNA: TGCGCCAGCAGCGTTACAGCGAGCTACGAGCAGTACTTC.

This clonotype has more than one count but fewer than ten. V and J are TRBV12-3 or TRBV12-4 and TRBJ2-1; the D gene is possibly TRBD2 (5 bases). This CDR3 comprises 16 residues. V lost 3 bases and J 6 bases, leaving 18 bases between the germline ends. This chain's CDR3 is CASSLRETRLGNEQFF. The CDR3 coding sequence is TGTGCCAGCAGTTTGAGGGAGACGAGGCTGGGCAATGAGCAGTTCTTC.

This clonotype was seen a handful of times. V usage is TRBV4-1 and J usage is TRBJ2-7; D gene unclear. The CDR3 extends over 21 amino acids. V lost 0 bases to trimming and J lost 0 bases, with 27 bases between them. In germline, CDR1 is MGHRA, CDR2 YSYEKL. CDR3 in DNA: TGCGCCAGCAGCCAAGATTTTTTAGCAGGTGGATGGTTTCATAGCTCCTACGAGCAGTACTTC. The encoded protein is CASSQDFLAGGWFHSSYEQYF.

Ten or more counts support this clonotype. V and J are TRBV5-1 and TRBJ1-2; TRBD1 aligns across 12 bases. Germline V gives CDR1 SGHRS, CDR2 YFSETQ. The CDR3 covers 15 residues. V lost 2 bases and J lost 3; bases outside the gene matches: 2. This CDR3 is CASSLGTGGDYGYTF. As DNA, the CDR3 is TGCGCCAGCAGCTTAGGGACAGGGGGCGACTATGGCTACACCTTC.

This clonotype appeared a single time. The chain employs TRBV12-3 or TRBV12-4 and TRBJ1-1; D call uncertain. The CDR3 consists of 13 residues. Trimming removed 6 bases from V and 5 bases from J, with 13 bases in between. CDR3 loop: CASSLQHRTEAFF. The CDR3 DNA sequence: TGTGCCAGCAGCCTCCAACACCGGACTGAAGCTTTCTTT.

This chain uses TRBV10-3 with TRBJ2-7, with TRBD2 matching over 10 bases. V shed 10 bases and J 1 base; nucleotides not matched to a gene: 4. CDR1 is ENHRY and CDR2 is SYGVKD in the germline V gene. This CDR3 region has 13 residues. The CDR3: CASTSGTSYEQYF. DNA for the CDR3: TGTGCCAGCACTAGCGGGACTTCCTACGAGCAGTACTTC.

This clonotype came up a few times. V usage is TRBV15 and J usage is TRBJ1-1; 10 bases line up with TRBD1. The V gene end was trimmed by 5 bases and the J gene end by 4 bases; junction bases not matched to a gene: 7. The CDR3 spans 15 residues. From germline, CDR1 is LNHNV and CDR2 YYDKDF (reference sequence). The CDR3 loop reads CATSERTGGSTEAFF. The CDR3 DNA reads as TGTGCCACCAGCGAAAGGACAGGGGGGAGCACTGAAGCTTTCTTT.

This clonotype was picked up a small number of times. The chain links TRBV5-4 to TRBJ1-6; D is unresolved. The CDR3 consists of 13 residues. V was trimmed by 0 bases and J by 9 bases, leaving 7 bases between them. In germline, CDR1 is SGHNT, CDR2 YYREEE (reference sequence). This CDR3 is CASSLDQGSPLHF. The CDR3 DNA reads as TGTGCCAGCAGCTTGGATCAAGGTTCACCCCTCCACTTT.

The rearrangement uses TRBV21-1 and TRBJ2-2; the listed D gene, TRBD2, was not tested against the DNA. TRBV21-1 is deemed a pseudogene. The CDR3 runs 15 residues. The CDR3 protein is CASSIEAPTTGELFF. The CDR3 bases are TGTGCCAGCAGCATTGAGGCCCCGACCACCGGGGAGCTGTTTTTT.

The rearrangement uses TRBV5-1 and TRBJ2-3, with 7 bases identical to TRBD2. Germline CDR1 reads SGHRS; CDR2 reads YFSETQ. This CDR3 region has 14 residues. Unmatched junction bases numbered 8, after V lost 4 bases and J lost 6 bases. The CDR3 sequence: CASSLSGDEDTQYF. The CDR3 nucleotides are TGCGCCAGCAGCCTGAGCGGGGATGAGGATACGCAGTATTTT.

The V and J genes are TRBV20-1 and TRBJ2-2; D call uncertain. The CDR3 covers 14 residues. V was trimmed by 0 bases and J by 6 bases, leaving 11 bases between them. Germline V gene sequence: CDR1 DFQATT, CDR2 SNEGSKA (reference sequence). CDR3: CSARDGLGSGELFF. The DNA of the CDR3 is TGCAGTGCTAGAGACGGGTTAGGTTCCGGGGAGCTGTTTTTT.

This clonotype has only a few counts. For the CDR3, the DNA is TGTGCCAGCAGCACGGGGCCGAAGCCCCAAGAGACCCAGTACTTC. Translating gives CASSTGPKPQETQYF. The chain combines TRBV7-9 with TRBJ2-5; D is possibly TRBD1 or TRBD2 (5 bases each). From germline, CDR1 is SEHNR and CDR2 FQNEAQ (reference sequence). This CDR3 spans 15 amino acids. V lost 5 bases, J lost 1 base, and 14 bases lay in between.

Ten or more counts support this clonotype. V usage is TRBV25-1 and J usage is TRBJ2-5; D possibly uses TRBD1 or TRBD2 (5 bases each). Germline V lookup: CDR1 MGHDK, CDR2 SYGVNS. The CDR3 consists of 14 residues. V dropped 4 bases and J dropped 5 bases, with 14 bases sitting between them. The CDR3 DNA is TGTGCCAGCAGTGTCTTCGGGACCTCGGAGACCCAGTACTTC. Its translation is CASSVFGTSETQYF.

The chain uses TRBV29-1 and TRBJ2-2; weak D call: TRBD1 (5 bases). The CDR3 sequence is 13 residues long. CDR1 SQVTM and CDR2 ANQGSEA come from the germline V gene. V shed 4 bases and J shed 1 base, with 7 bases lying between them. The CDR3 region has the DNA TGCAGCGTTGGACAGATGAACACCGGGGAGCTGTTTTTT. This sequence encodes CSVGQMNTGELFF.

The chain joins TRBV5-4 to TRBJ2-5; the match to TRBD2 covers 11 bases. The J segment lost 2 bases and the V segment lost 0 bases, leaving 6 bases of the junction unmatched. CDR3 size: 17 residues. Germline loops: CDR1 SGHNT, CDR2 YYREEE (reference sequence). CDR3 DNA sequence: TGTGCCAGCAGCTTGGAAACGCTAGCGGGGGGACAAGAGACCCAGTACTTC. Its translation is CASSLETLAGGQETQYF.

This clonotype was detected a few times. This chain links TRBV12-3 or TRBV12-4 with TRBJ1-5, with a possible D match to TRBD1 (6 bases). V dropped 3 bases and J dropped 2 bases, with 17 bases sitting between them. The CDR3 extends over 17 amino acids. CDR3 loop: CASSFEQGEGGNQPQHF. CDR3 nucleotide sequence: TGTGCCAGCAGTTTCGAACAGGGAGAGGGGGGCAATCAGCCCCAGCATTTT.

The chain has TRBV5-1 and TRBJ2-5, with D possibly TRBD1 on 6 matching bases. CDR1 and CDR2 from the germline V gene are SGHRS and YFSETQ. This CDR3 contains 14 residues. Trimming took off 5 bases at V and 5 bases at J, with 16 bases between the two ends. The CDR3 loop reads CASRNLGGLETQYF. The CDR3, as DNA: TGCGCCAGCAGAAATTTAGGGGGATTGGAGACCCAGTACTTC.

At least ten counts were recorded for this clonotype. The V call is TRBV9, the J call TRBJ2-1; 9 positions agree with TRBD1. The V gene end was trimmed by 4 bases and the J gene end by 3 bases; junction bases not matched to a gene: 2. The CDR3 is 14 residues long. Germline CDR1 is SGDLS and CDR2 is YYNGEE. CDR3 in DNA: TGTGCCAGCAGCTGGACAGGGGACTACAATGAGCAGTTCTTC. Translating gives CASSWTGDYNEQFF.